Listed below are T cell receptor beta chains from one sample, sequenced in a study of response to subunit inactivated influenza vaccine. MiXCR, run by TCRdb on the RT-PCR reads, gives a single entry per CDR3 protein. The table lists hundreds of thousands of distinct CDR3 sequences, 15% to 18% of them singletons. This material consisted of PBMCs from blood, taken 11 to 12 days after vaccination. Every receptor here comes from a man aged 50 to 60 who received an inactivated influenza vaccine. Each CDR3 is given without its conserved first and last residue. Each record gives: V gene, CDR3 protein.

v_call: TRBV20-1; cdr3_aa: SASSGRGRGTGELF
v_call: TRBV20-1; cdr3_aa: SASVKAPGSYNEQF
v_call: TRBV28; cdr3_aa: ASTPDWDSPLH
v_call: TRBV10-3; cdr3_aa: AISVLQRSGNEQF
v_call: TRBV27; cdr3_aa: ASSLMSRANEQF
v_call: TRBV4-3; cdr3_aa: ASSQEWLAVSSYEQY
v_call: TRBV12-3/TRBV12-4; cdr3_aa: ASSSTGHQETQY
v_call: TRBV19; cdr3_aa: ASSISTRGTGELF
v_call: TRBV11-2; cdr3_aa: ASSSPERDLYNEQF
v_call: TRBV6-4; cdr3_aa: ASSEGQHYEQY
v_call: TRBV30; cdr3_aa: AWSAGTSLAEQY
v_call: TRBV30; cdr3_aa: AWNPGDRVSGANVLT
v_call: TRBV20-1; cdr3_aa: SAEAGGQNYEQY
v_call: TRBV11-2; cdr3_aa: ASSLNEDTQY
v_call: TRBV12-3/TRBV12-4; cdr3_aa: ATQENSYNEQY
v_call: TRBV10-3; cdr3_aa: AIRTSAGGKDEQY
v_call: TRBV2; cdr3_aa: ASSLETQY
v_call: TRBV30; cdr3_aa: ASQRWTQGGLNTEAF
v_call: TRBV18; cdr3_aa: ASSPPAAYNEQF
v_call: TRBV5-6; cdr3_aa: ASSLDESSTDTQY
v_call: TRBV4-3; cdr3_aa: ASSQVRAVGNNEQF
v_call: TRBV20-1; cdr3_aa: SARGTTTYEQY
v_call: TRBV5-1; cdr3_aa: ASSLTPAGPYEQY
v_call: TRBV2; cdr3_aa: ASTSDTAVDYT
v_call: TRBV6-5; cdr3_aa: ASSYSARGLAEAF
v_call: TRBV2; cdr3_aa: ASGRDWLYNSPLH
v_call: TRBV6-5; cdr3_aa: ASSYGTGAKSYEQY
v_call: TRBV10-3; cdr3_aa: AIRSGGLGEQY
v_call: TRBV7-3; cdr3_aa: ASSPARADTQY
v_call: TRBV20-1; cdr3_aa: SARKGLAGGIVTQY
v_call: TRBV24-1; cdr3_aa: ATRTADTQY
v_call: TRBV3-1; cdr3_aa: ASSPASGLGSGNTIY
v_call: TRBV19; cdr3_aa: ASKRTGALPTQY
v_call: TRBV7-9; cdr3_aa: ASSSSVRAGEQY
v_call: TRBV12-3/TRBV12-4; cdr3_aa: ASSVTGIPAKNIQY
v_call: TRBV12-3/TRBV12-4; cdr3_aa: ASTTGEKLF
v_call: TRBV7-9; cdr3_aa: ASSLGFNEQF
v_call: TRBV2; cdr3_aa: ASRPTLSPGGEQF